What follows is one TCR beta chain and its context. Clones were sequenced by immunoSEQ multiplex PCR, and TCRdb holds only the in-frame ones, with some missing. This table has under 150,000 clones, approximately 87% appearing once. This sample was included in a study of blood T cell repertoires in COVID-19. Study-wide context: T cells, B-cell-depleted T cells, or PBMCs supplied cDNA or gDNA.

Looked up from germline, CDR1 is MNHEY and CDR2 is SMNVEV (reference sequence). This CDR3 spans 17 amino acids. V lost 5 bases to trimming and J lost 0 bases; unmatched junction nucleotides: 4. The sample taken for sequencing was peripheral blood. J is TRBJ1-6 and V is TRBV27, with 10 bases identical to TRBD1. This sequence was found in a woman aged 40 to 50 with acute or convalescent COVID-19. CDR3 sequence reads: CASSMGQGSSYNSPLHF. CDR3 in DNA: TGTGCCAGCAGTATGGGACAGGGGAGCTCCTATAATTCACCCCTCCACTTT.